These 21 T cell receptor beta chains were all obtained from the same sample, sequenced in a study of T-cell memory formation after mild COVID-19. TCRdb ran MiXCR on the 5' RACE reads and lists one entry per CDR3 protein. Of about 320,000 distinct CDR3 sequences listed, more than 13% are singletons. Material for sequencing was PBMCs or a T cell subset sorted from them (not recorded which). The receptors here all came from a man between 18 and 29 years old who had mild COVID-19 (a few samples of this study predate the infection). Cell type and time point are not known.

This clonotype appeared a few times. This rearrangement joins TRBV7-2 to TRBJ1-5; 10 nucleotides align to TRBD1. Trimming removed 5 bases from V and 0 bases from J; junction bases left unmatched: 13. Germline V lookup: CDR1 SGHTA, CDR2 FQGNSA. The CDR3 is 19 residues long. CDR3 region: CASSQGRWGQGFSNQPQHF. Written as DNA, the CDR3 is TGTGCCAGCAGCCAAGGGAGGTGGGGACAGGGGTTTAGCAATCAGCCCCAGCATTTT.

The J gene is TRBJ2-5, the V gene TRBV10-1; tentative D call: TRBD2 (6 bases). CDR1 and CDR2 (germline): WNHNN, SYGVQD (reference sequence). V was trimmed by 2 bases and J by 5 bases, leaving 15 bases between them. CDR3 length equals 15 residues. CDR3 nucleotides: TGCGCCAGCAGTGAGGAACGGGCCGGAGGGGAGACCCAGTACTTC. Translation gives CASSEERAGGETQYF.

This clonotype was seen a few times. The chain carries TRBV4-2 and TRBJ1-1; TRBD1 aligns across 8 bases. The CDR3 spans 15 residues. V shed 1 base and J 5 bases; nucleotides not matched to a gene: 6. Per germline, CDR1 LGHNA and CDR2 YNFKEQ. The CDR3 sequence: CASSQGGQGGTEAFF. Here the CDR3 DNA reads TGTGCCAGCAGCCAAGGTGGACAGGGTGGTACTGAAGCTTTCTTT.

This clonotype was seen a handful of times. J is TRBJ2-1 and V is TRBV20-1; TRBD2 is a possible D gene (6 bases). This CDR3 spans 15 amino acids. Germline V gene lookup returns CDR1 DFQATT and CDR2 SNEGSKA (reference sequence). With 3 bases removed from V and 8 bases from J, the gap between germline ends came to 20 bases. This CDR3 reads CSASPSRGVWDEQFF. The CDR3 DNA reads TGCAGTGCTAGTCCTAGTCGCGGGGTATGGGATGAGCAGTTCTTC.

This clonotype turned up a few times. The chain recombines TRBV6-2 or TRBV6-3 with TRBJ1-6; tentative D call: TRBD1 (5 bases). CDR1 and CDR2 from the germline V gene are MNHEY and SVGEGT. The CDR3 sequence is 14 residues long. V lost 5 bases and J 7 bases, leaving 12 bases between the germline ends. The CDR3 is CASSTTERNSPLHF. CDR3 sequence (DNA): TGTGCCAGCAGTACGACAGAAAGAAATTCACCCCTCCACTTT.

This clonotype turned up a few times. The genes are TRBV28 and TRBJ2-7, with a weak D call TRBD1 (5 bases). The V end lost 6 bases, the J end lost 1 base, and 13 bases lay between the germline ends. Germline values: CDR1 MDHEN, CDR2 SYDVKM. This CDR3 is built from 14 residues. CDR3 sequence (DNA): TGTGCCAGCAGCAGACAGCCTCTATCCTACGAGCAGTACGTC. As protein: CASSRQPLSYEQYV.

This clonotype was observed a handful of times. This sequence joins TRBV4-1 and TRBJ2-1; D not certain. Germline V CDR1 and CDR2: MGHRA, YSYEKL. The CDR3 is 11 amino acids. The V end lost 0 bases, the J end lost 14 bases, and 8 bases lay between the germline ends. CDR3 sequence: CASSQDTRKFF. In nucleotides, the CDR3 is TGCGCCAGCAGCCAAGATACAAGGAAGTTCTTC.

The chain couples TRBV6-1 to TRBJ2-1; 8 nucleotides align to TRBD2. Germline CDR1 and CDR2: MNHNS and SASEGT. The CDR3 consists of 15 residues. V lost 5 bases to trimming and J lost 4 bases; unmatched junction nucleotides: 7. CDR3 bases: TGTGCCAGCAGTATAGCGGGGAGACAATACAATGAGCAGTTCTTC. Translating gives CASSIAGRQYNEQFF.

This clonotype showed up just a few times. The genes are TRBV7-2 and TRBJ2-2; D perhaps matches TRBD1 (5 bases). Germline loops: CDR1 SGHTA, CDR2 FQGNSA. The CDR3 consists of 13 residues. V was trimmed by 6 bases and J by 7 bases, leaving 12 bases between them. For the CDR3, the DNA is TGTGCCAGCAGATTGACAGACGTCGGGGAGCTGTTTTTT. Translation gives CASRLTDVGELFF.

V is TRBV9 and J is TRBJ2-2; D unclear. The CDR3 spans 15 residues. V lost 0 bases and J 2 bases, leaving 8 bases between the germline ends. Germline CDR1 SGDLS, CDR2 YYNGEE. DNA of the CDR3: TGTGCCAGCAGCGTAGGATGGAGTAACACCGGGGAGCTGTTTTTT. This sequence encodes CASSVGWSNTGELFF.

The chain has TRBV29-1 and TRBJ2-2; D may be TRBD2 (5 bases). The CDR3 sequence is 14 residues long. V lost 5 bases to trimming and J lost 0 bases, with 10 bases between them. Germline assignment: CDR1 SQVTM and CDR2 ANQGSEA. As DNA, the CDR3 is TGCAGCGTTTTCGGGGTAGCGAACACCGGGGAGCTGTTTTTT. Its translation: CSVFGVANTGELFF.

This clonotype appeared many times. The J gene is TRBJ2-5, the V gene TRBV3-1, with D perhaps TRBD1 (6 bases). V was shortened by 1 base and J by 3 bases, with 9 bases between the two germline ends. Germline values: CDR1 LGHDT, CDR2 YNNKEL (reference sequence). The CDR3 is made up of 14 amino acids. CDR3 nucleotide sequence: TGTGCCAGCAGCCAAGTGGGGGCGGAAGAGACCCAGTACTTC. Protein product: CASSQVGAEETQYF.

This clonotype was counted only a few times. The chain carries TRBV4-2 and TRBJ2-1; possibly TRBD2 for D (6 bases). Between the trimmed V and J ends, which lost 0 bases and 10 bases, there was a span of 16 bases. CDR1 is LGHNA and CDR2 is YNFKEQ in the germline V gene. This CDR3 has 15 residues. The CDR3 loop reads CASSQEGTLTSEQFF. The CDR3 region has the DNA TGTGCCAGCAGCCAAGAGGGGACTCTAACCAGCGAGCAGTTCTTC.

This clonotype was detected only a few times. This chain connects TRBV5-1 to TRBJ2-3; TRBD2 might be the D (7 bases). This CDR3 has 14 residues. Germline V lookup: CDR1 SGHRS, CDR2 YFSETQ. The ends were cut back, 0 bases at V and 4 bases at J, with 9 bases in the middle. The CDR3 nucleotides read TGCGCCAGCAGCTTGGGGGGGGGCTCAGATACGCAGTATTTT. It is translated as CASSLGGGSDTQYF. The whole variable domain, filled in from reference TRBV5-1 and TRBJ2-3, reads KAGVTQTPRYLIKTRGQQVTLSCSPISGHRSVSWYQQTPGQGLQFLFEYFSETQRNKGNFPGRFSGRQFSNSRSEMNVSTLELGDSALYLCASSLGGGSDTQYFGPGTRLTVL.

The table lists this clonotype with a few counts. In DNA, the CDR3 is TGCGCCAGCAGCCGGTTGGATGGGTTCTTCGGCTCTGGGGCCAACGTCCTGACTTTC. It encodes CASSRLDGFFGSGANVLTF. The J gene is TRBJ2-6, the V gene TRBV4-1, with D uncertain. The V gene lost 4 bases and the J gene lost 0 bases, with 19 bases spanning the gap. Germline values: CDR1 MGHRA, CDR2 YSYEKL. This CDR3 region has 19 residues.

This clonotype has only a few counts. J is TRBJ2-7 and V is TRBV20-1; 8 nucleotides line up with TRBD1. The CDR3 runs to 12 residues. The J segment lost 9 bases and the V segment lost 0 bases, leaving 4 bases of the junction unmatched. CDR1 DFQATT and CDR2 SNEGSKA come from the germline V gene (reference sequence). The CDR3 reads CSARETGERQYF. CDR3 DNA sequence: TGCAGTGCTAGAGAGACAGGGGAGAGGCAGTACTTC.

CDR3 sequence: CSARSGDSYNSPLHF. The CDR3 DNA reads TGCAGTGCTAGGTCGGGGGACTCCTATAATTCACCCCTCCACTTT. The chain joins TRBV20-1 to TRBJ1-6, with a weak D call TRBD1 (5 bases). Trimming took 3 bases from V and 0 from J, leaving 9 bases between them. Germline CDR1 and CDR2: DFQATT and SNEGSKA (reference sequence). There are 15 residues in the CDR3.

The chain has TRBV12-3 or TRBV12-4 and TRBJ1-1; no clear D. The CDR3 runs to 13 residues. Trimming cost V 3 bases and J 6 bases, with 11 bases left between them. CDR3 in amino acids: CASSFVLGAEAFF. CDR3 sequence (DNA): TGTGCCAGCAGTTTCGTGTTGGGAGCTGAAGCTTTCTTT.

This clonotype was counted between two and nine times. V is TRBV7-7 and J is TRBJ2-5, with D perhaps matching TRBD2 (6 bases). Germline V gene lookup returns CDR1 SSHAT and CDR2 FNYEAQ (reference sequence). V gave up 1 base and J gave up 5 bases, with 14 bases separating them. The CDR3 sequence is 15 residues long. CDR3 nucleotides: TGTGCCAGCAGCTTAGTTGGTAGCGGTGCGGAGACCCAGTACTTC. It encodes CASSLVGSGAETQYF. Combining the CDR3 with reference TRBV7-7 and TRBJ2-5 gives the whole variable domain GAGVSQSPRYKVTKRGQDVTLRCDPISSHATLYWYQQALGQGPEFLTYFNYEAQPDKSGLPSDRFSAERPEGSISTLTIQRTEQRDSAMYRCASSLVGSGAETQYFGPGTRLLVL.

This clonotype has only a few counts. This rearrangement joins TRBV7-6 to TRBJ2-7, with D possibly TRBD1 on 6 matching bases. The length of the CDR3 is 15 residues. The V gene's germline CDR1 is SGHVS and CDR2 FNYEAQ. Trimming cost V 0 bases and J 4 bases, with 13 bases left between them. The CDR3 protein is CASSLAGAPQYEQYF. The CDR3 DNA reads as TGTGCCAGCAGCTTAGCGGGGGCCCCCCAGTACGAGCAGTACTTC.

The chain recombines TRBV10-3 with TRBJ2-2; 9 nucleotides align to TRBD1. CDR3 size: 16 residues. The V and J ends lost 4 bases and 2 bases, in that order; junction bases with no gene match: 5. CDR1 ENHRY and CDR2 SYGVKD come from the germline V gene. CDR3 loop: CAISGMDRGNTGELFF. In nucleotides, the CDR3 is TGTGCCATCAGTGGGATGGACAGGGGAAACACCGGGGAGCTGTTTTTT.